The TCR beta chain under discussion was sequenced for a study of T cell responses to AZD1222 COVID-19 vaccine. Study in general: The analysis combined second doses at about 4 or about 12 weeks.

To note about this clone: Its cognate antigen is unknown.

The assay was immunoSEQ multiplex PCR, and TCRdb's table has in-frame clones only and misses some. The sample carries under 60,000 clones, about 86% recorded once. Germline V CDR1 and CDR2: LGHNA, YNFKEQ. Trimming removed 0 bases from V and 9 bases from J; junction bases left unmatched: 9. This CDR3 spans 16 amino acids. The study's findings and limits: Following two doses of AZD1222, Spike-specific TCR breadth and depth rose. The donors showed a predominance of white British ancestry and of females, with possible underestimation of clonal diversity.

V gene TRBV4-2 combines with J gene TRBJ2-7, with 12 bases identical to TRBD2. The receptor comes from an adult in good health. Source: peripheral blood, taken on day 0 of AZD1222 vaccination. The CDR3 protein is CASSQDLSSGRALQYF. The DNA for the CDR3 is TGTGCCAGCAGCCAAGACCTCTCTAGCGGGAGGGCCTTGCAGTACTTC.